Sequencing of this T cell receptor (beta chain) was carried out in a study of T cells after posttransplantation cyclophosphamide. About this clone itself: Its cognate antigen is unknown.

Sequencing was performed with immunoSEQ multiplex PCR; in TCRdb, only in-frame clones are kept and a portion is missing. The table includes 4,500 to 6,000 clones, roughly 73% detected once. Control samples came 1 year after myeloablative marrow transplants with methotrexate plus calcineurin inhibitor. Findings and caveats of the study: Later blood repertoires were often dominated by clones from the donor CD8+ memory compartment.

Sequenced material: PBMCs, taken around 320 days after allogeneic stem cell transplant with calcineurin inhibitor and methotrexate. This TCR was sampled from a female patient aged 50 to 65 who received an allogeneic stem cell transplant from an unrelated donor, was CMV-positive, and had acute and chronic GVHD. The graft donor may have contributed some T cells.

As DNA, the CDR3 is TGTGCCAGGCAGACAGGGGGCGAAAAACTGTTTTTT. Encoded protein: CARQTGGEKLFF. J is TRBJ1-4 and V is TRBV6-5; 10 nucleotides agree with TRBD1. The length of the CDR3 is 12 residues. Germline CDR1 is MNHEY and CDR2 is SVGAGI. V lost 9 bases and J lost 8; bases outside the gene matches: 3.